The 22 T cell receptor beta chains below all came from one sample that was sequenced in a study of blood T cell repertoires in COVID-19 (TCRdb year 2020). Library creation used the immunoSEQ multiplex PCR assay. As stored in TCRdb, this immuneACCESS dataset retains in-frame rearrangements with V and J assigned. A fraction of the clones does not appear; measured against another copy, unresolved V genes explain less than half of the discrepancy, and the remainder lacks a known reason. The sample yields some 160,000 clones; 65% to 85% were counted once. Jointly, the top ten make up over 7% of the sample. Sequenced sample: peripheral blood. Receptor source: a man between 50 and 59 years old with active or convalescent COVID-19.

The CDR3 nucleotides read TGTGCCAGCAGCTCCAGGCGGGGGGAGCAGTACTTC. The encoded protein is CASSSRRGEQYF. The chain has TRBV11-3 and TRBJ2-7; TRBD2 matches 7 bases. The CDR3 has 12 amino acids. CDR1 and CDR2 from the germline V gene are SGHNT and YENEEA. V lost 4 bases to trimming and J lost 7 bases; unmatched junction nucleotides: 4.

V and J are TRBV6-1 and TRBJ1-5, with TRBD1 matching 7 bases. V shed 6 bases and J 5 bases; nucleotides not matched to a gene: 7. Per germline, CDR1 MNHNS and CDR2 SASEGT. The CDR3 has 14 amino acids. The CDR3 DNA reads as TGTGCCAGCAGCCAAGACAGGGACTATCAGCCCCAGCATTTT. Amino acid sequence: CASSQDRDYQPQHF.

The chain carries TRBV18 and TRBJ1-5; 9 bases are shared with TRBD1. Germline V gene data show CDR1 as KGHSH and CDR2 as LQKENI. This CDR3 has 15 amino acids. Trimming took 3 bases from V and 4 from J; bases not matched to a gene: 4. This chain's CDR3 is CASSPGGTGNQPQHF. The CDR3 nucleotides are TGTGCCAGCTCACCGGGGGGGACAGGGAATCAGCCCCAGCATTTT.

V gene TRBV6-1 combines with J gene TRBJ1-3; TRBD1 matches 7 bases. CDR1 is MNHNS, CDR2 SASEGT, per germline. Losses at the gene ends were 3 bases for V and 4 bases for J; bases not matched to a gene: 6. This CDR3 region has 15 residues. The CDR3 DNA reads as TGTGCCAGCAGTGACGACAGGGAGCTCGGAAACACCATATATTTT. As protein: CASSDDRELGNTIYF.

The chain combines TRBV4-1 with TRBJ1-2; D unresolved. Germline V CDR1 and CDR2: MGHRA, YSYEKL. Between the trimmed V and J ends, which lost 0 bases and 8 bases, there was a span of 13 bases. The CDR3 extends over 14 amino acids. In DNA form, the CDR3 reads TGCGCCAGCAGCCAAGAAGCTCAGGTCCAGGGCTACACCTTC. Protein sequence: CASSQEAQVQGYTF.

V and J are TRBV30 and TRBJ2-4; weak D call: TRBD2 (5 bases). V lost 3 bases and J lost 0, with 9 bases in between. CDR1 and CDR2 (germline): GTSNPN, SVGIG (reference sequence). CDR3 size: 14 residues. In DNA, the CDR3 is TGTGCCTGGAGCCCGGGATTAGCCAAAAACATTCAGTACTTC. Protein product: CAWSPGLAKNIQYF.

V gene TRBV5-1 combines with J gene TRBJ1-1, with D perhaps matching TRBD1 (6 bases). Germline V gene lookup returns CDR1 SGHRS and CDR2 YFSETQ. V lost 0 bases and J lost 7, with 10 bases in between. The CDR3 sequence is 13 residues long. Written as DNA, the CDR3 is TGCGCCAGCAGCTTGGCTGGACAGAGTGAAGCTTTCTTT. Its protein is CASSLAGQSEAFF.

The chain couples TRBV14 to TRBJ2-3, with 12 positions matching TRBD2. CDR1 is SGHDN and CDR2 is FVKESK in the germline V gene. Unmatched junction bases numbered 15, after V lost 0 bases and J lost 2 bases. The CDR3 is 21 residues long. CDR3 coding DNA: TGTGCCAGCAGCCAAGATCTATTCGGACTAGCGGGAATACCTATCACAGATACGCAGTATTTT. Its protein is CASSQDLFGLAGIPITDTQYF.

This chain connects TRBV10-2 to TRBJ2-1; 8 bases line up with TRBD2. Losses at the gene ends were 10 bases for V and 4 bases for J; bases not matched to a gene: 24. The V gene's germline CDR1 is WSHSY and CDR2 SAAADI. The CDR3 has 19 residues. This CDR3 reads CATRASSIGLAGIYNEQFF. The CDR3 region has the DNA TGCGCCACCCGGGCGTCTTCCATTGGTCTAGCGGGCATTTACAATGAGCAGTTCTTC.

The chain couples TRBV11-2 to TRBJ2-5; D is unresolved. The ends were cut back, 5 bases at V and 5 bases at J, with 6 bases in the middle. The CDR3 loop spans 11 amino acids. Germline V gene sequence: CDR1 SGHAT, CDR2 FQNNGV. This CDR3 is CASSPQETQYF. The CDR3 DNA is TGTGCCAGCAGCCCCCAGGAGACCCAGTACTTC.

In its sample, this clone was seen a few times. The rearrangement uses TRBV3-1 (or the pseudogene TRBV3-2) and TRBJ1-1; D is ambiguous. V gave up 5 bases and J gave up 6 bases, with 10 bases separating them. The germline V gene has CDR1 LGHDT and CDR2 YNNKEL (reference sequence). This CDR3 region has 12 residues. CDR3 in amino acids: CASSSQVAEAFF. In DNA, the CDR3 is TGTGCCAGCAGCTCGCAGGTTGCTGAAGCTTTCTTT.

The chain links TRBV25-1 to TRBJ1-5; D is unresolved. CDR3 length equals 16 residues. Germline CDR1 and CDR2: MGHDK and SYGVNS. V was cut by 0 bases and J by 0 bases, with 9 bases left in between. The CDR3: CASSEYGDGSNQPQHF. CDR3 nucleotide sequence: TGTGCCAGCAGTGAATATGGAGACGGTAGCAATCAGCCCCAGCATTTT.

The chain uses TRBV19 and TRBJ2-5, with D unclear. CDR1 LNHDA and CDR2 SQIVND come from the germline V gene (reference sequence). V was cut by 11 bases and J by 1 base, with 17 bases left in between. This CDR3 is built from 14 residues. The CDR3 DNA is TGTGCCGCCACAATGACAAGTTTCCAAGAGACCCAGTACTTC. Its translation is CAATMTSFQETQYF.

The V gene is TRBV7-9, the J gene TRBJ2-1, with 9 nucleotides matching TRBD2. CDR1 is SEHNR and CDR2 is FQNEAQ in the germline V gene (reference sequence). The CDR3 extends over 18 amino acids. The trim removed 2 bases at V and 5 bases at J, leaving 13 bases unmatched. CDR3 in DNA: TGTGCCAGCAGCTTACTATCTCTAGCGGGAAACTTTGACAATGAGCAGTTCTTC. This sequence encodes CASSLLSLAGNFDNEQFF.

The chain is built from TRBV28 and TRBJ1-5, with D maybe TRBD1 (5 bases). CDR3 size: 16 residues. Germline CDR1 reads MDHEN; CDR2 reads SYDVKM. Trimming shortened V by 3 bases and J by 2 bases, and 14 bases separated the two germline ends. The CDR3 DNA is TGTGCCAGCAGTTTGGTTCCCCCAGGGCGCAATCAGCCCCAGCATTTT. It translates to CASSLVPPGRNQPQHF. The variable domain in full, completed from reference TRBV28 and TRBJ1-5, reads DVKVTQSSRYLVKRTGEKVFLECVQDMDHENMFWYRQDPGLGLRLIYFSYDVKMKEKGDIPEGYSVSREKKERFSLILESASTNQTSMYLCASSLVPPGRNQPQHFGDGTRLSIL.

This rearrangement joins TRBV9 to TRBJ1-1; D may be TRBD1 (6 bases). The CDR3 runs 12 residues. The germline V gene encodes CDR1 SGDLS and CDR2 YYNGEE. The CDR3 here is CAWGGGNTEAFF. The CDR3 nucleotides are TGTGCTTGGGGAGGGGGAAACACTGAAGCTTTCTTT.

V usage is TRBV7-3 and J usage is TRBJ2-1; D might be TRBD1 (5 bases). The CDR3 has 14 residues. Germline assignment: CDR1 SGHTA and CDR2 FQGTGA. Trimming cost V 7 bases and J 6 bases, with 16 bases left between them. The CDR3, as DNA: TGTGCCAGCAAAAGTCCGGACAACCCCAATGAGCAGTTCTTC. This codes for CASKSPDNPNEQFF.

The chain links TRBV5-3 to TRBJ2-2; 12 bases agree with TRBD1. TRBV5-3 is designated an ORF whose function remains uncertain. V lost 4 bases and J lost 7; bases outside the gene matches: 14. The CDR3 consists of 18 residues. The CDR3 protein is CARSVWDRGRIWIGELFF. CDR3 in DNA: TGTGCCAGAAGCGTATGGGACAGGGGGCGCATCTGGATCGGGGAGCTGTTTTTT.

CDR3 in DNA: TGTGCCAGCAGCTTAGGGACAGGGGACAGGGCTTTCTTT. As protein: CASSLGTGDRAFF. The V gene is TRBV7-9, the J gene TRBJ1-1; TRBD1 matches 9 bases. This CDR3 spans 13 amino acids. Germline lookup yields CDR1 SEHNR and CDR2 FQNEAQ (reference sequence). V was pared by 1 base and J by 11 bases, with 5 bases of the junction left unmatched.

The V call is TRBV19, the J call TRBJ1-4, with 7 bases identical to TRBD1. The germline CDR1 and CDR2 sequences are LNHDA and SQIVND (reference sequence). CDR3 length: 13 residues. V shed 6 bases, J shed 5 bases, and the junction held 3 bases outside the gene matches. CDR3 DNA: TGTGCCAGTAGGACAGGGAAAAATGAAAAACTGTTTTTT. It is translated as CASRTGKNEKLFF.

To note about this clone: Other nucleotide sequences in the sample specify the same CDR3. The V gene is TRBV4-1, the J gene TRBJ1-5; possibly TRBD1 for D (6 bases). This CDR3 is built from 15 residues. The germline gives CDR1 MGHRA, CDR2 YSYEKL. V was pared by 3 bases and J by 2 bases, with 11 bases between. CDR3 sequence: CASSQAGVGNQPQHF. In nucleotides, the CDR3 is TGCGCCAGCAGCCAGGCAGGGGTGGGCAATCAGCCCCAGCATTTT.

The chain has TRBV15 and TRBJ2-7; 7 positions agree with TRBD1. Losses at the gene ends were 3 bases for V and 2 bases for J; bases not matched to a gene: 4. Looked up from germline, CDR1 is LNHNV and CDR2 is YYDKDF (reference sequence). CDR3 length equals 14 residues. CDR3 DNA sequence: TGTGCCACCAGCAGCCATGGGACAGCCTACGAGCAGTACTTC. Encoded protein: CATSSHGTAYEQYF.